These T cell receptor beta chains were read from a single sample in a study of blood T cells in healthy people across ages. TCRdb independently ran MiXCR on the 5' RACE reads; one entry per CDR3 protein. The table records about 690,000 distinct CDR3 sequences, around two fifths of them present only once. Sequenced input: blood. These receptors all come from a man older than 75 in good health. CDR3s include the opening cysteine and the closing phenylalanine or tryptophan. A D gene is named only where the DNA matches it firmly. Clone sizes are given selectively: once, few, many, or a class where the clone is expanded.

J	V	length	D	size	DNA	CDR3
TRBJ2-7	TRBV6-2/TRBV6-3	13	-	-	TGTGCCAGCGAAGAGGGCCCATCCTACGAGCAGTACTTC	CASEEGPSYEQYF
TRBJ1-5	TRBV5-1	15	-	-	TGCGCCAGCAGCTCAGGTGTCGGTAGCAATCAGCCCCAGCATTTT	CASSSGVGSNQPQHF
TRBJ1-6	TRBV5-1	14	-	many	TGCGCCAGCAGCTTGGAACAGCCGAATTCACCCCTCCACTTT	CASSLEQPNSPLHF
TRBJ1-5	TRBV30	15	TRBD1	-	TGTGCCTGGAGTGAAGGACAGGTCGGCAATCAGCCCCAGCATTTT	CAWSEGQVGNQPQHF
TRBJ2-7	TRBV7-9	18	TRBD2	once	TGTGCCAGCAGCTTATCGGCTAGCGGGGCTCAAAGCTCCTACGAGCAGTACTTC	CASSLSASGAQSSYEQYF
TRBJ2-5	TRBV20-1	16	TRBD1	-	TGCAGTGCTAGACCCCGGACAGGGGGCACGGTGGAGACCCAGTACTTC	CSARPRTGGTVETQYF
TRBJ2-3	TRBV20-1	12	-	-	TGCAGTGCTAACGACAGAACAGATACGCAGTATTTT	CSANDRTDTQYF
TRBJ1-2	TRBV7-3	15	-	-	TGTGCCAGCAGCCCAGGCGGGGCGGATCACTATGGCTACACCTTC	CASSPGGADHYGYTF
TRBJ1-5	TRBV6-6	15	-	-	TGTGCCAGCAGTTACGCGGCAGAGACCAATCAGCCCCAGCATTTT	CASSYAAETNQPQHF
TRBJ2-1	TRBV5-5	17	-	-	TGTGCCAGCAGCTTCCCCTTCTCAGGGAAGGCCTACAATGAGCAGTTCTTC	CASSFPFSGKAYNEQFF
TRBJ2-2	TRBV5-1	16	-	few	TGCGCCAGCAGCGCCGGGACCGGCGTTTTCACCGGGGAGCTGTTTTTT	CASSAGTGVFTGELFF
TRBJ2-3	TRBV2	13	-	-	TGTGCCAGCAGTGAAGAAAGGACAGATACGCAGTATTTT	CASSEERTDTQYF
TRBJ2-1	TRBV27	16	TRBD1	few	TGTGCCAGCAGTTCAAACAGGGGAGAATCCTACAATGAGCAGTTCTTC	CASSSNRGESYNEQFF
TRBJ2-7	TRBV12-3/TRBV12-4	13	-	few	TGTGCCAGCGAGGGAGTAGTCTCCTACGAGCAGTACTTC	CASEGVVSYEQYF
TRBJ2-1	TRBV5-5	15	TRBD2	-	TGTGCCAGCAGCAATCTAGCGGGGGGGGACAATGAGCAGTTCTTC	CASSNLAGGDNEQFF
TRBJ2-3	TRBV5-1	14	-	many	TGCGCCAGCAGCTTGGGTGTGATCCCAGATACGCAGTATTTT	CASSLGVIPDTQYF
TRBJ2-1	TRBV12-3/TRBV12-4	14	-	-	TGTGCCAGCAGTTTCGGATTAGCGTTGAATGAGCAGTTCTTC	CASSFGLALNEQFF
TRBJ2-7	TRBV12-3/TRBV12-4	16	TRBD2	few	TGTGCCAGCAGTCTATGGACTAGCGGGAAATTGGGCGAGCAGTACTTC	CASSLWTSGKLGEQYF
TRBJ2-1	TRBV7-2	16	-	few	TGTGCCAGCAGCTTAGCAGCTATCCAAACCTACAATGAGCAGTTCTTC	CASSLAAIQTYNEQFF
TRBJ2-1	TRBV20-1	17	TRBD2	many	TGCAGTGCTAGAGGTCCGGGGACTAGCGGGAAGGGCAATGAGCAGTTCTTC	CSARGPGTSGKGNEQFF
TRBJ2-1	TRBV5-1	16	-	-	TGCGCCAGCAGCTTGGGTGACAGGCGCAATTACAATGAGCAGTTCTTC	CASSLGDRRNYNEQFF
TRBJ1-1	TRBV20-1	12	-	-	TGCAGTGCCAATGCGGCGCACACTGAAGCTTTCTTT	CSANAAHTEAFF
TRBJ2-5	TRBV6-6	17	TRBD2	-	TGTGCCAGCAGTTACGGGACTAGCGGGGGGGCCGTAGAGACCAAGTACTTC	CASSYGTSGGAVETKYF
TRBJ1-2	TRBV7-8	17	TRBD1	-	TGTGCCAGCAGCTCCGTTTCCGGGACAGGGCTAGTATTGGGCTACACCTTC	CASSSVSGTGLVLGYTF
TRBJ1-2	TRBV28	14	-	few	TGTGCCAGCAGTGCATTCCAGGGTTCCTATGGCTACACCTTC	CASSAFQGSYGYTF
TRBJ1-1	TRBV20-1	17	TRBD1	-	TGCAGTGCTAGAGGAGGGGGACTCAGGGGGTCGAGCACTGAAGCTTTCTTT	CSARGGGLRGSSTEAFF
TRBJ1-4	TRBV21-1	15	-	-	TGTGCCAGCAGCAACCGTGGAGGGGCGGAGGAAAAACTGTTTTTT	CASSNRGGAEEKLFF
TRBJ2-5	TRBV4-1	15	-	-	TGCGCCAGCAGCCAAGATCATGGGGGACAAGAGACCCAGTACTTC	CASSQDHGGQETQYF
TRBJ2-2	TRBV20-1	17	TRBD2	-	TGCAGTGCTAGAGATGTTAGCGGGAGGCGGGACACCGGGGAGCTGTTTTTT	CSARDVSGRRDTGELFF
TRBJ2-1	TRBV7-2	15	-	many	TGTGCCAGCAGCAAGGCAGGGGTGTGGGACAATGAGCAGTTCTTC	CASSKAGVWDNEQFF
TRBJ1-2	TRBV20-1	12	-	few	TGCAGTGCCCCCGTGGAGGCGGTTGGCTACACCTTC	CSAPVEAVGYTF
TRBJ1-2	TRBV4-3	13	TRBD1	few	TGCGCCAGCAGCCCCGGGGACAGGGTTGGCTACACCTTC	CASSPGDRVGYTF
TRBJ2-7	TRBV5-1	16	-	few	TGCGCCAGCAGTAAAGACGGAGGGGGCAGTGCTCACGAGCAGTACTTC	CASSKDGGGSAHEQYF
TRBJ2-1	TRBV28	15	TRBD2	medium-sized	TGTGCCAGCAGTTACAAAGCGGGAGAGAACAATGAGCAGTTCTTC	CASSYKAGENNEQFF
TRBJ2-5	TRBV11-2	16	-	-	TGTGCCAGCAGCTTAGCGGGTGGGTCGCAAGGGGAGACCCAGTACTTC	CASSLAGGSQGETQYF
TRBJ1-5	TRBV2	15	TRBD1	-	TGTGCCAGCAGTGACGGACAGGTCGACAATCAGCCCCAGCATTTT	CASSDGQVDNQPQHF